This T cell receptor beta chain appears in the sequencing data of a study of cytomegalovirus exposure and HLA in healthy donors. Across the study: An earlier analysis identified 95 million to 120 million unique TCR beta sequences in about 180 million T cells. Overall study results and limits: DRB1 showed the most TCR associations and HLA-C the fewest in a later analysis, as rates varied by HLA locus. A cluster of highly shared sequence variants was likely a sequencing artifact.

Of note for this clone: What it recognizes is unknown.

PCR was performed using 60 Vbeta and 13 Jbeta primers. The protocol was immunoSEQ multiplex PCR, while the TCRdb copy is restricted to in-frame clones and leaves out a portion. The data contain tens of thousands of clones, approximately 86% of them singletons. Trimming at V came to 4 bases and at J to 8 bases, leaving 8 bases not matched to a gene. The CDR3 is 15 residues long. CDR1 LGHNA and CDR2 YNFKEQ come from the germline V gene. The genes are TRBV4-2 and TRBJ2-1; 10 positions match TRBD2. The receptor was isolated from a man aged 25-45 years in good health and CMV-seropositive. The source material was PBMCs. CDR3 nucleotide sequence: TGTGCCAGCAGCCTGGCCGGGACTAGCGTCTATGAGCAGTTCTTC. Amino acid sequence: CASSLAGTSVYEQFF.